A single T cell receptor beta chain is shown here with its context. The data are from a study of shared clonotypes between healthy human individuals. Whole-study context: Those who served as donors were a couple of women and a few men between the ages of 18 and 49.

Genomic DNA per cell subset filled all wells of several immunoSEQ plates. Measured with immunoSEQ multiplex PCR; TCRdb has only the in-frame clones, and not every one. The table records 650,000 to 800,000 clones, over 60% of them present only once. V shed 5 bases and J shed 6 bases, with 11 bases lying between them. CDR1 MDHEN and CDR2 SYDVKM come from the germline V gene. This CDR3 has 12 residues. The chain employs TRBV28 and TRBJ2-7, with D unresolved. What was sequenced was memory CD4+ T cells sorted from blood. Stated subset: CD45RA-negative fraction. The clonotype comes from a woman aged 25 to 39 in good health. CDR3 in amino acids: CASSLQRSEQYF. CDR3 bases: TGTGCCAGCAGTCTCCAGCGCTCCGAGCAGTACTTC.